This T cell receptor beta chain was sequenced for a study of cytomegalovirus exposure and HLA in healthy donors. Looking at the study overall: Caucasian-associated ancestry cluster membership applied to around 76% of several hundred genotyped donors.

The PCR used 60 Vbeta and 13 Jbeta primers. Clones were read by immunoSEQ multiplex PCR, and TCRdb kept only the in-frame ones, dropping some. The sample lists 150,000 to 200,000 clones, roughly 84% seen once, with 0.2% to 0.3% in the top ten. Whole-study findings and limits: Productive status was seen about 90% or about 30% of the time for most TCR beta V segments in an earlier analysis. In a later analysis, TCR beta V- and J-gene trimming was associated with a missense DCLRE1C variant. Relative to equally common others, HLA-associated TCR beta chains showed greater clonal expansion in a later analysis.

A remark on this clone: The antigen remains undetermined.

The junction had 11 bases not matched to a gene; V was cut back by 9 bases and J by 10 bases. The CDR3 runs to 14 residues. Germline CDR1 and CDR2: LNHDA and SQIVND (reference sequence). The material sequenced was PBMCs. The TCR was taken from a boy aged 10-17 years in good health and CMV-seronegative. The V and J genes are TRBV19 and TRBJ2-1; TRBD2 aligns across 11 bases. CDR3 residues: CARITSGRVEEQFF. CDR3 bases: TGTGCCAGGATAACTAGCGGGAGAGTAGAGGAGCAGTTCTTC. Drawing the rest from reference TRBV19 and TRBJ2-1, the complete variable domain is DGGITQSPKYLFRKEGQNVTLSCEQNLNHDAMYWYRQDPGQGLRLIYYSQIVNDFQKGDIAEGYSVSREKKESFPLTVTSAQKNPTAFYLCARITSGRVEEQFFGPGTRLTVL.